The sequence of this T cell receptor (beta chain) was determined in a study of vaccination and CD4 T cells after COVID-19. Study-wide context: The stimulating agents, overlapping spike peptides, came from SARS-CoV-2, HCoV-NL63, HCoV-OC43 and HCoV-229E. Study-wide points: Clonotypes reactive to SARS-CoV-2 had a median that went up from 21 to 38, but not significantly.

The CDR3 extends over 15 amino acids. Germline CDR1 and CDR2: SGHVS and FNYEAQ. The ends lost 1 base at V and 5 bases at J; junction bases unmatched: 4. At the Johns Hopkins FTIC core, DNA taken from cultured CD4+ T cells was sequenced by way of the Oncomine TCR Beta short-read assay. Cultures of CD4+ T cells served as the source for extracting genomic DNA. MiXCR, applied by TCRdb to the PCR reads, yields one record per CDR3 protein. The data contain over 10,000 distinct CDR3 sequences, about three fifths of them singletons. Details on this clonotype: What it binds is not known.

This sample's treatment: approximately nine-day PBMC culture with coronavirus spike peptide pools or control peptides (ViraFEST assay). Investigators isolated CD4+ T cells by negative selection after roughly eleven days of culture. The sequencing sample was made of CD4+ T cells from blood, cultured in vitro. The chain employs TRBV7-6 and TRBJ1-5, with 8 positions matching TRBD1. The clonotype originates from a human donor who had recovered from COVID-19. CDR3 sequence (DNA): TGTGCCAGCAGCTTAGGACAGGGGAGTTATCAGCCCCAGCATTTT. Translation: CASSLGQGSYQPQHF.